These 22 T cell receptor beta chains were all obtained from the same sample, sequenced in a study of graft-versus-host responses after intestinal transplantation (dated by TCRdb to about 2021). Library method: the immunoSEQ multiplex PCR assay. As stored in TCRdb, this immuneACCESS dataset retains in-frame rearrangements with V and J assigned. A fraction of the clones does not appear; measured against another copy, unresolved V genes explain less than half of the discrepancy, and the remainder lacks a known reason. Here the sample has 12,000 to 15,000 clones; over 60% occur a single time. Roughly 3.9% of the sample belongs to the ten largest clones. Dithiothreitol, EDTA incubations and collagenase D digestion were used to isolate intraepithelial and lamina propria lymphocytes from graft specimens. Sample: ileum tissue, taken 27 days after intestinal transplant. All receptors derive from a human patient who received an intestinal transplant, so some T cells may come from the graft donor.

The chain carries TRBV10-3 and TRBJ2-1; TRBD1 agrees at 9 bases. V shed 0 bases and J 6 bases; nucleotides not matched to a gene: 3. The CDR3 has 15 amino acids. Germline V gene lookup returns CDR1 ENHRY and CDR2 SYGVKD. The chain's CDR3 is CAISESRDRVNEQFF. The CDR3 region has the DNA TGTGCCATCAGTGAGTCTCGGGACAGGGTCAATGAGCAGTTCTTC.

Turning to this clone: Within the sample, other DNA sequences also encode this same CDR3. This chain links TRBV5-1 with TRBJ2-5; TRBD2 might be the D (5 bases). The V end lost 0 bases, the J end lost 0 bases, and 6 bases lay between the germline ends. The germline gives CDR1 SGHRS, CDR2 YFSETQ. The CDR3 is 14 residues long. Here the CDR3 reads CASSLVANQETQYF. The DNA of the CDR3 is TGCGCCAGCAGCTTGGTAGCGAACCAAGAGACCCAGTACTTC.

V is TRBV11-2 and J is TRBJ2-7, with 7 bases that match TRBD2. This CDR3 is built from 15 residues. Germline V gene data show CDR1 as SGHAT and CDR2 as FQNNGV. V shed 3 bases and J 6 bases; nucleotides not matched to a gene: 11. This CDR3 is CASSFLGGVEGEQYV. The CDR3 coding sequence is TGTGCCAGCAGCTTCCTTGGGGGGGTGGAGGGCGAGCAGTACGTC.

The sample holds a few counts of this clone. The rearrangement uses TRBV27 and TRBJ2-1, with 14 nucleotides matching TRBD2. Trimming at V came to 0 bases and at J to 4 bases, leaving 8 bases not matched to a gene. Germline-derived CDR1 and CDR2 are MNHEY and SMNVEV (reference sequence). The CDR3 spans 19 residues. The DNA for the CDR3 is TGTGCCAGCAGTTTATCTGGACTAGCGGGGGGCTATCCATACAATGAGCAGTTCTTC. This sequence encodes CASSLSGLAGGYPYNEQFF.

Only a few counts were recorded for this clone. CDR3 protein: CASSSSGRIGELFF. Here the CDR3 DNA reads TGTGCCAGCAGCTCAAGTGGGCGCATCGGGGAGCTGTTTTTT. The chain joins TRBV7-9 to TRBJ2-2; D unresolved. V was clipped by 4 bases and J by 7 bases, with 13 bases between them. Germline CDR1 reads SEHNR; CDR2 reads FQNEAQ (reference sequence). The CDR3 runs to 14 residues.

This clone has only a few counts. The chain is built from TRBV28 and TRBJ1-3; D remains ambiguous. The CDR3 has 11 amino acids. V dropped 1 base and J dropped 8 bases, with 3 bases sitting between them. Germline lookup yields CDR1 MDHEN and CDR2 SYDVKM. The CDR3 DNA follows: TGTGCCAGCAGTTTATCTGACACCATATATTTT. Translated, it gives CASSLSDTIYF.

By share, this clone counts as medium-sized (0.01 to 0.1%). The chain employs TRBV4-1 and TRBJ1-2, with 10 bases matching TRBD1. The CDR3 length is 15 residues. CDR1 and CDR2 from the germline V gene are MGHRA and YSYEKL. V dropped 4 bases and J dropped 8; count of bases not matched to a gene: 10. CDR3 coding DNA: TGCGCCAGCAGCCGCGAAGTGGGGACAGGGGACGGCTACACCTTC. Protein sequence: CASSREVGTGDGYTF.

The chain combines TRBV6-5 with TRBJ1-2; D call uncertain. V was shortened by 6 bases and J by 8 bases, with 19 bases between the two germline ends. CDR1 is MNHEY and CDR2 is SVGAGI in the germline V gene. The CDR3 runs 14 residues. The CDR3 region has the DNA TGTGCCAGCAGACCCAGACAAGATCCTTGGGGCTACACCTTC. Protein: CASRPRQDPWGYTF.

J is TRBJ2-1 and V is TRBV7-3; D not resolved. Between the trimmed V and J ends, which lost 3 bases and 8 bases, there was a span of 17 bases. Germline V gene sequence: CDR1 SGHTA, CDR2 FQGTGA. The CDR3 is 15 amino acids. The CDR3 loop is CASSFLGSALDEQFF. CDR3 coding DNA: TGTGCCAGCAGCTTTTTGGGCTCCGCCCTGGATGAGCAGTTCTTC. Full variable domain (outside the CDR3, taken from reference TRBV7-3 and TRBJ2-1): GAGVSQTPSNKVTEKGKYVELRCDPISGHTALYWYRQSLGQGPEFLIYFQGTGAADDSGLPNDRFFAVRPEGSVSTLKIQRTERGDSAVYLCASSFLGSALDEQFFGPGTRLTVL.

The chain links TRBV6-1 to TRBJ2-5; tentatively, D is TRBD1 (5 bases). This CDR3 is built from 14 residues. Trimming took off 4 bases at V and 2 bases at J, with 11 bases between the two ends. Germline loops: CDR1 MNHNS, CDR2 SASEGT. CDR3 residues: CASSGGSGQETQYF. The CDR3 bases are TGTGCCAGCAGTGGGGGATCAGGGCAAGAGACCCAGTACTTC.

Relative to its sample, this clone is medium-sized. CDR3 in DNA: TGCGCCAGCAGCCAAGTAGCGGGGGGCGCCTACGAGCAGTACGTC. It translates to CASSQVAGGAYEQYV. The V gene is TRBV4-3, the J gene TRBJ2-7; 10 positions agree with TRBD2. The length of the CDR3 is 15 residues. The J segment lost 2 bases and the V segment lost 1 base, leaving 2 bases of the junction unmatched. Germline V lookup: CDR1 LGHNA, CDR2 YSLEER.

The gene calls are TRBV6-1 and TRBJ2-5; TRBD2 matches 10 bases. Germline V CDR1 and CDR2: MNHNS, SASEGT. This CDR3 is 14 amino acids long. V lost 2 bases to trimming and J lost 3 bases; unmatched junction nucleotides: 0. CDR3 coding DNA: TGTGCCAGCAGTGAACTAGCGGGAGAAGAGACCCAGTACTTC. This translates into CASSELAGEETQYF.

This clone appeared a few times. The chain joins TRBV5-1 to TRBJ2-1, with D tentatively TRBD2 (5 bases). Between the trimmed V and J ends, which lost 6 bases and 7 bases, there was a span of 23 bases. The CDR3 totals 16 residues. CDR1 SGHRS and CDR2 YFSETQ come from the germline V gene. Here the CDR3 reads CASTILGSSSGNEQFF. The DNA of the CDR3 is TGCGCCAGCACCATCTTGGGGTCTAGCTCGGGTAATGAGCAGTTCTTC.

V is TRBV11-2 and J is TRBJ2-7; a weak D match, TRBD2 (6 bases). The CDR3 runs to 13 residues. V was cut by 4 bases and J by 3 bases, with 10 bases left in between. CDR1 and CDR2 from the germline V gene are SGHAT and FQNNGV. As DNA, the CDR3 is TGTGCCAGCAGCTATAGCGGAAGCTACGAGCAGTACTTC. Protein: CASSYSGSYEQYF. Complete variable domain (other parts from reference TRBV11-2 and TRBJ2-7): EAGVAQSPRYKIIEKRQSVAFWCNPISGHATLYWYQQILGQGPKLLIQFQNNGVVDDSQLPKDRFSAERLKGVDSTLKIQPAKLEDSAVYLCASSYSGSYEQYFGPGTRLTVT.

The chain has TRBV27 and TRBJ1-2; D ambiguous. Looked up from germline, CDR1 is MNHEY and CDR2 is SMNVEV (reference sequence). Deletions cut 5 bases from V and 2 bases from J, with 15 bases between. The CDR3 consists of 15 residues. Here the CDR3 reads CASSVLPGINYGYTF. The CDR3 DNA follows: TGTGCCAGCAGTGTATTACCCGGGATCAACTATGGCTACACCTTC.

J is TRBJ2-5 and V is TRBV6-1; 12 bases are shared with TRBD1. The germline V gene encodes CDR1 MNHNS and CDR2 SASEGT. The CDR3 spans 19 residues. V gave up 2 bases and J gave up 3 bases; unmatched junction bases: 13. The CDR3 region is CASSEPYEVGQGAEETQYF. CDR3 DNA sequence: TGTGCCAGCAGTGAACCTTACGAAGTGGGACAGGGGGCTGAAGAGACCCAGTACTTC.

This clone has more than one count but fewer than ten. V gene TRBV7-8 combines with J gene TRBJ2-7; D perhaps matches TRBD2 (6 bases). Germline V gene sequence: CDR1 SGHVS, CDR2 FQNEAQ. The V gene lost 3 bases and the J gene lost 0 bases, with 15 bases spanning the gap. This CDR3 comprises 16 residues. The CDR3 sequence is CASSFAGTGSSYEQYV. The CDR3 DNA follows: TGTGCCAGCAGCTTCGCGGGAACGGGGAGCTCCTACGAGCAGTACGTC.

The genes are TRBV27 and TRBJ2-6; the D is unclear. The CDR3 covers 13 residues. V lost 7 bases and J lost 2, with 6 bases in between. Germline CDR1 and CDR2: MNHEY and SMNVEV (reference sequence). CDR3 amino acids: CASKHAGANVLTF. Here the CDR3 DNA reads TGTGCCAGCAAACACGCTGGGGCCAACGTCCTGACTTTC.

The chain links TRBV5-6 to TRBJ1-6, with TRBD1 matching over 11 bases. The germline V gene encodes CDR1 SGHDT and CDR2 YYEEEE. The CDR3 covers 14 residues. J lost 7 bases, V lost 3 bases, and 0 bases had no gene match. The CDR3 DNA reads TGTGCCAGCAGCTGGGACAGGGGGAATTCACCCCTCCACTTT. It is translated as CASSWDRGNSPLHF.

The chain combines TRBV2 with TRBJ1-1; TRBD1 might be the D (5 bases). Trimming left V 10 bases short and J 1 base short, with 28 bases between. Germline V gene sequence: CDR1 SNHLY, CDR2 FYNNEI. This CDR3 contains 18 residues. The CDR3, as DNA: TGTGCCACCCAACGTGGGTGGAGGGGCCTTAATACGAACACTGAAGCTTTCTTT. Protein product: CATQRGWRGLNTNTEAFF.

V usage is TRBV6-5 and J usage is TRBJ1-5; 9 positions agree with TRBD1. The CDR3 consists of 15 residues. The V gene end was trimmed by 6 bases and the J gene end by 1 base; junction bases not matched to a gene: 4. Germline V gene data show CDR1 as MNHEY and CDR2 as SVGAGI. DNA of the CDR3: TGTGCCAGCAGCCGTGGGACAGGGAGCAATCAGCCCCAGCATTTT. Its translation is CASSRGTGSNQPQHF.

This rearrangement joins TRBV6-4 to TRBJ2-1; weak D call: TRBD1 (5 bases). The CDR3 sequence is 14 residues long. Germline V gene data show CDR1 as MRHNA and CDR2 as SNTAGT. Deletions cut 3 bases from V and 6 bases from J, with 12 bases between. CDR3 amino acids: CASSDEYQGNEQFF. The DNA for the CDR3 is TGTGCCAGCAGTGATGAGTACCAGGGCAATGAGCAGTTCTTC.